The 14 T cell receptor beta chains in this list originate from one sample, sequenced in a study of T cells in women clearing cervical HPV infection. Only in-frame clones appear in the TCRdb table, and some are missing; sequencing was by immunoSEQ multiplex PCR. This sample's table has around 28,000 clones. The material sequenced was blood buffy coat. The receptors shown here come from a woman aged 18-70 years with a cervical HPV16 infection that either progressed to CIN3+ or cleared (not recorded which).

As for this clone: Coverage ceases 3 residues before the CDR3 finishes, and the germline J gene fills in the end. The V call is TRBV7-8, the J call TRBJ2-5; 8 nucleotides agree with TRBD2. J lost 5 bases, V lost 5 bases, and 10 bases had no gene match. The germline gives CDR1 SGHVS, CDR2 FQNEAQ. The CDR3 has 15 amino acids. CDR3 DNA (partial): TGTGCCAGCAGCCCCCAGGGGCGGGGGGTGGAGACC. Translating gives CASSPQGRGVET. The whole CDR3 region reads CASSPQGRGVETQYF. Looking up the rest from reference TRBV7-8 and TRBJ2-5 gives the full variable domain: GAGVSQSPRYKVAKRGQDVALRCDPISGHVSLFWYQQALGQGPEFLTYFQNEAQLDKSGLPSDRFFAERPEGSVSTLKIQRTQQEDSAVYLCASSPQGRGVETQYFGPGTRLLVL.

Concerning this clone itself: Coverage ceases 3 residues before the CDR3 finishes, and the germline J gene fills in the end. The V and J genes are TRBV6-2 or TRBV6-3 and TRBJ2-7; a weak D match, TRBD1 (6 bases). The CDR3 sequence is 14 residues long. The germline V gene has CDR1 MNHEY and CDR2 SVGEGT. Trimming cost V 1 base and J 5 bases, with 12 bases left between them. CDR3 sequence: CASSYLDSPNEQYF. The CDR3 bases that were read are TGTGCCAGCAGTTACTTGGACAGTCCGAACGAG.

In regard to this clone: The read comes to an end 3 residues before the CDR3 does, leaving the germline J gene to fill in the end. The chain recombines TRBV20-1 with TRBJ2-5, with no clear D. The germline CDR1 and CDR2 sequences are DFQATT and SNEGSKA (reference sequence). Deletions cut 3 bases from V and 1 base from J, with 15 bases between. The CDR3 extends over 15 amino acids. CDR3 DNA, as far as it was read: TGCAGTGCTAGTCCAAATGCGGTGGGCCAAGAGACC. Its translation: CSASPNAVGQET. The CDR3 reads in full as CSASPNAVGQETQYF.

A remark on this clone: The CDR3 extends 3 residues past the end of the read, so its final part is completed from the germline J gene. The chain joins TRBV7-3 to TRBJ2-3, with 10 positions matching TRBD2. Trimming removed 5 bases from V and 0 bases from J; junction bases left unmatched: 2. This CDR3 contains 15 residues. The germline CDR1 and CDR2 sequences are SGHTA and FQGTGA. CDR3 DNA, as far as it was read: TGTGCCAGCAGCGCACTAGCGGGGAGCACAGATACG. Encoded protein: CASSALAGSTDT. The entire CDR3 protein reads CASSALAGSTDTQYF.

Turning to this clone: Coverage ceases 3 residues before the CDR3 finishes, and the germline J gene fills in the end. This rearrangement joins TRBV28 to TRBJ1-6; 7 nucleotides agree with TRBD1. The CDR3 extends over 13 amino acids. With 6 bases clipped from V and 12 bases from J, the junction kept 8 bases outside the gene matches. CDR1 is MDHEN and CDR2 is SYDVKM in the germline V gene. Partial CDR3 DNA: TGTGCCAGCAGGACAGCTCGACAGGGACCC. Translated, it gives CASRTARQGP. The complete CDR3 protein is CASRTARQGPLHF.

On this clone itself: The missing CDR3 end, 3 residues past where the read stops, is filled in from the germline J gene. This chain joins TRBV6-2 or TRBV6-3 and TRBJ1-5; tentatively, D is TRBD1 (6 bases). This CDR3 has 14 residues. The V and J ends lost 2 bases and 3 bases respectively, with 8 bases between them. Per germline, CDR1 MNHEY and CDR2 SVGEGT. CDR3 sequence: CASSYRGNNQPQHF. The covered CDR3 bases are TGTGCCAGCAGTTACAGGGGGAACAATCAGCCC.

Worth noting for this clone: The read stops 3 residues short of the end of the CDR3; the missing end is completed from the germline J gene. The chain recombines TRBV12-3 or TRBV12-4 with TRBJ1-2; 8 positions agree with TRBD1. With V trimmed by 5 bases and J by 4 bases, 3 bases remained unmatched. This CDR3 region has 13 residues. Incomplete CDR3 DNA: TGTGCCAGCAGTGAGGACAGGGCCTATGGC. It specifies CASSEDRAYG. The entire CDR3 reads CASSEDRAYGYTF.

A remark on this clone: The CDR3 end is not reached by the read, which stops 3 residues before it; the germline J gene fills it in. The chain uses TRBV18 and TRBJ1-5; tentatively, D is TRBD1 (5 bases). The CDR3 spans 15 residues. The germline V gene has CDR1 KGHSH and CDR2 LQKENI. Trimming removed 2 bases at V and 2 bases at J, with 10 bases between. CDR3 DNA (partial): TGTGCCAGCTCACCAGGGCGGGGGGGCAATCAGCCC. Translation gives CASSPGRGGNQP. The entire CDR3 is CASSPGRGGNQPQHF.

In regard to this clone: The sequenced fragment ends 3 residues before the CDR3 boundary, so the rest is inferred from the germline J gene. The rearrangement joins TRBV7-3 to TRBJ2-4; tentatively, D is TRBD1 (7 bases). In germline, CDR1 is SGHTA, CDR2 FQGTGA. The CDR3 extends over 14 amino acids. CDR3 bases read: TGTGCCAGCAGCTTAATGGAGGGGGCGTATGGT. Its translation is CASSLMEGAYG. The entire CDR3 protein reads CASSLMEGAYGQYF.

About this clone itself: Sequencing ends 3 residues short of the CDR3 end; the germline J gene provides the rest. The chain has TRBV20-1 and TRBJ2-7; D may be TRBD2 (7 bases). Deletions cut 7 bases from V and 2 bases from J, with 15 bases between. Germline V gives CDR1 DFQATT, CDR2 SNEGSKA (reference sequence). This CDR3 spans 13 amino acids. Incomplete CDR3 DNA: TGCAGTGTACGAGGGGGGGTAGCCTACGAG. Translated, it gives CSVRGGVAYE. The CDR3 in full is CSVRGGVAYEQYF.

About this clone itself: Read sequence stops 3 residues before the CDR3 end, and the germline J gene provides the missing end. This rearrangement joins TRBV7-2 to TRBJ1-2, with D maybe TRBD1 (6 bases). Germline CDR1 SGHTA, CDR2 FQGNSA. This CDR3 has 12 amino acids. Incomplete CDR3 DNA: TGTGCCAGCAGCTTACAGGGGAGCACC. This translates into CASSLQGST. The whole CDR3 protein is CASSLQGSTYTF. Full variable domain (outside the CDR3, taken from reference TRBV7-2 and TRBJ1-2): GAGVSQSPSNKVTEKGKDVELRCDPISGHTALYWYRQSLGQGLEFLIYFQGNSAPDKSGLPSDRFSAERTGGSVSTLTIQRTQQEDSAVYLCASSLQGSTYTFGSGTRLTVV.

Note on this clone: The read stops 3 residues short of the end of the CDR3; the missing end is completed from the germline J gene. This chain uses TRBV20-1 with TRBJ2-7, with unresolved D. Germline V gives CDR1 DFQATT, CDR2 SNEGSKA (reference sequence). The CDR3 has 14 residues. Deletions cut 0 bases from V and 1 base from J, with 10 bases between. CDR3: CSARDPRVSYEQYF. The CDR3 bases that were read are TGCAGTGCTAGAGACCCTCGGGTTTCCTACGAG.

Details on this clone: The CDR3 extends 3 residues past the end of the read, so its final part is completed from the germline J gene. The J gene is TRBJ2-5, the V gene TRBV5-1; 7 bases agree with TRBD1. The V and J ends lost 4 bases and 3 bases, in that order; junction bases with no gene match: 6. The CDR3 spans 14 residues. Germline CDR1 SGHRS, CDR2 YFSETQ. The CDR3 reads CASSTGTAEETQYF. The sequenced part of the CDR3 DNA is TGCGCCAGCAGCACTGGGACAGCCGAAGAGACC.

On this clone itself: The sequence runs out 3 residues before the end of the CDR3; the remainder is reconstructed from the germline J gene. The chain has TRBV18 and TRBJ1-2; tentatively, D is TRBD1 (6 bases). The germline V gene has CDR1 KGHSH and CDR2 LQKENI. The CDR3 length is 13 residues. CDR3 bases read: TGTGCCAGCTCACCGGGACAAACCTACGAC. Amino acid sequence: CASSPGQTYD. In full, the CDR3 reads CASSPGQTYDYTF.